This entry concerns a single T cell receptor (beta chain). The V end was cut by 3 bases, the J end by 5 bases, with 14 bases between. The CDR3 runs to 13 residues. The V gene's germline CDR1 is DFQATT and CDR2 SNEGSKA (reference sequence). TCRdb recomputed calls from the RT-PCR reads with MiXCR, one row per CDR3 protein. Counted here are around 700,000 distinct CDR3 sequences, over 12% occurring once; the ten biggest clones make up around 3.3%. This TCR came from a female donor in good health, serving as a healthy control. The chain combines TRBV20-1 with TRBJ2-7; the D gene could be TRBD1 or TRBD2 (5 bases each). Sample: memory CD4+ T cells from blood. The CDR3 loop is CSARKGSLHEQYF. DNA of the CDR3: TGCAGTGCTAGGAAGGGGAGTCTCCACGAGCAGTACTTC.